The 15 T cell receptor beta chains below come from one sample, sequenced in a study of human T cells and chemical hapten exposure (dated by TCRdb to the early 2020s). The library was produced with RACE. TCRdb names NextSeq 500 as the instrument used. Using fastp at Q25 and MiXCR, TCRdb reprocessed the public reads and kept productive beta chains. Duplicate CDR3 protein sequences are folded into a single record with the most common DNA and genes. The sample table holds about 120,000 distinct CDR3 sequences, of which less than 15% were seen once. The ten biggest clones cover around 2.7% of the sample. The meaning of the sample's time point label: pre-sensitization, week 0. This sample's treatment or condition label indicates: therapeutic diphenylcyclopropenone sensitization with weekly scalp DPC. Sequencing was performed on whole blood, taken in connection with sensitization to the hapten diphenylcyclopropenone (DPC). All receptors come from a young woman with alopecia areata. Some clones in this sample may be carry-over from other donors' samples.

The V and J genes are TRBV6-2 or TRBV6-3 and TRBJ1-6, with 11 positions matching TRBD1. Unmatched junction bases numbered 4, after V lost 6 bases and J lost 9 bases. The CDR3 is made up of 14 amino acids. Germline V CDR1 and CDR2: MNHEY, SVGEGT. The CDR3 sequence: CASREDRGPSPLHF. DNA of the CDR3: TGTGCCAGCAGGGAGGACAGGGGGCCTTCACCCCTCCACTTT.

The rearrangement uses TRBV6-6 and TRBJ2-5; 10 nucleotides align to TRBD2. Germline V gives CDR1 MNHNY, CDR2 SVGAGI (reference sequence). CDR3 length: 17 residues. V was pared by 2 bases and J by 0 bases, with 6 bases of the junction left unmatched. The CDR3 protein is CASSYERGGLYQETQYF. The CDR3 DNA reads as TGTGCCAGCAGTTACGAGCGGGGGGGCCTGTACCAAGAGACCCAGTACTTC.

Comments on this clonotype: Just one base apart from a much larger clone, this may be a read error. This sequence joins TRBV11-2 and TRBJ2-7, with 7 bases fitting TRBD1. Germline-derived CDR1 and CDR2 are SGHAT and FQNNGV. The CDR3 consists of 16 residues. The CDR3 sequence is CTSSSLGTAVSYEQYF. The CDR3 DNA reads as TGTACCAGCAGCTCCCTCGGGACAGCCGTCTCCTACGAGCAGTACTTC.

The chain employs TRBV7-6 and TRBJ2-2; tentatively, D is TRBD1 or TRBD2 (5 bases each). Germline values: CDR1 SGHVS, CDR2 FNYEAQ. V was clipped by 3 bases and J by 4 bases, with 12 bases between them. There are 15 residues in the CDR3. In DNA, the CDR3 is TGTGCCAGCAGCTTGTGGGGGATCCCCACCGGGGAGCTGTTTTTT. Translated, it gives CASSLWGIPTGELFF.

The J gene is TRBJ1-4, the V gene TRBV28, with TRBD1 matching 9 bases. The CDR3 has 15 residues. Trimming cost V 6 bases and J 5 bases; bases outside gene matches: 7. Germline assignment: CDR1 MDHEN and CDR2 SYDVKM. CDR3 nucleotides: TGTGCCAGCAGACCGACAGGGGGATCCAATGAAAAACTGTTTTTT. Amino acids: CASRPTGGSNEKLFF.

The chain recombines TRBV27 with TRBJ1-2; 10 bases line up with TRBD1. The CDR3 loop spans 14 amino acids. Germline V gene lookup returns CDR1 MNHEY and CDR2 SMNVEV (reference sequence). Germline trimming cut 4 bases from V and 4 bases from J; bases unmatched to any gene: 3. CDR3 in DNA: TGTGCCAGCAGTTCCCGGACAGGGGGCTATGGCTACACCTTC. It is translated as CASSSRTGGYGYTF.

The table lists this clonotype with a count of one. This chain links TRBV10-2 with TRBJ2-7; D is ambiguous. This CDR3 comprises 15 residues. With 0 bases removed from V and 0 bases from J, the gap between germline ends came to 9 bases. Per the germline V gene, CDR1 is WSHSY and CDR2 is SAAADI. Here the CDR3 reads CASSESSLLSYEQYF. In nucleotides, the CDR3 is TGCGCCAGCAGTGAGTCGAGTCTACTCTCCTACGAGCAGTACTTC.

CDR3 sequence (DNA): TGCAGCGGCTCAATAAAAGAGACCCAGTACTTC. Its protein is CSGSIKETQYF. V usage is TRBV29-1 and J usage is TRBJ2-5; D unclear. The CDR3 loop spans 11 amino acids. Trimming took off 7 bases at V and 3 bases at J, with 9 bases between the two ends. The germline V gene encodes CDR1 SQVTM and CDR2 ANQGSEA. The whole variable domain, filled in from reference TRBV29-1 and TRBJ2-5, reads SAVISQKPSRDICQRGTSLTIQCQVDSQVTMMFWYRQQPGQSLTLIATANQGSEATYESGFVIDKFPISRPNLTFSTLTVSNMSPEDSSIYLCSGSIKETQYFGPGTRLLVL.

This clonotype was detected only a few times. The CDR3, as DNA: TGTGCCAGCAGTCCCCTCACGGGAGTACAGGGTACGGCGAATGAGCAGTTCTTC. It yields the protein CASSPLTGVQGTANEQFF. This chain joins TRBV6-2 or TRBV6-3 and TRBJ2-1; either TRBD1 or TRBD2 may fit D (6 bases each). Germline V lookup: CDR1 MNHEY, CDR2 SVGEGT. The CDR3 totals 18 residues. Between the trimmed V and J ends, which lost 5 bases and 7 bases, there was a span of 27 bases.

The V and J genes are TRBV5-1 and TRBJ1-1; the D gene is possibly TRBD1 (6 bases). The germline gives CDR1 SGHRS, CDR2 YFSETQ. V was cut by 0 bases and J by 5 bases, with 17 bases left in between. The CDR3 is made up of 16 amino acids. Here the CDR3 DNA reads TGCGCCAGCAGCTTGGTAGTACAGGGCCGGGGAACTGAAGCTTTCTTT. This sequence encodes CASSLVVQGRGTEAFF.

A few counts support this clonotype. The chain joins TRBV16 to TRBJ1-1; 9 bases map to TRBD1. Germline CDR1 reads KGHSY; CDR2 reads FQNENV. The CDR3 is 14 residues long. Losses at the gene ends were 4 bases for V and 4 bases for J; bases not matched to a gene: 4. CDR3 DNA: TGTGCCAGCAGCCCAGGGACAGGGAGCACTGAAGCTTTCTTT. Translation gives CASSPGTGSTEAFF.

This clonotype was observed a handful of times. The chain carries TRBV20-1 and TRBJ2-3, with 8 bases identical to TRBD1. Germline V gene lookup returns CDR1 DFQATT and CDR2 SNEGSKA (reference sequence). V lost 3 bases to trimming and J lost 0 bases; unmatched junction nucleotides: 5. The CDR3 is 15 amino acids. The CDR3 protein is CSASLRQGSTDTQYF. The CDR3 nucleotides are TGCAGTGCTAGCCTTCGACAGGGGAGCACAGATACGCAGTATTTT.

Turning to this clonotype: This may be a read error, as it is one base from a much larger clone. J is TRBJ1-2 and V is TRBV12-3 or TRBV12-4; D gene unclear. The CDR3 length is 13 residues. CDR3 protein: CASSSALNYGFTF. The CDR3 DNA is TGTGCCAGCAGCTCTGCCCTCAACTATGGCTTCACCTTC.

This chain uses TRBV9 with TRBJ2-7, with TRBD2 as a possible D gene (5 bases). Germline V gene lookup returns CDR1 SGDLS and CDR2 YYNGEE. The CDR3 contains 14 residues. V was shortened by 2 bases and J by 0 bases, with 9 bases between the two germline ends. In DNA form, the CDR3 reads TGTGCCAGCAGCGTTGAGGACTTCTCCTACGAGCAGTACTTC. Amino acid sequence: CASSVEDFSYEQYF.

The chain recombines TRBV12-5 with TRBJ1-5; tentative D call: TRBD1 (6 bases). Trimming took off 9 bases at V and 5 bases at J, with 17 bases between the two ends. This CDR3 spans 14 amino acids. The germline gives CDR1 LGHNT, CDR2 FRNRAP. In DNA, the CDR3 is TGTGCTAGCGGCACAGGGAGGTCGCATCAGCCCCAGCATTTT. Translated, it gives CASGTGRSHQPQHF.